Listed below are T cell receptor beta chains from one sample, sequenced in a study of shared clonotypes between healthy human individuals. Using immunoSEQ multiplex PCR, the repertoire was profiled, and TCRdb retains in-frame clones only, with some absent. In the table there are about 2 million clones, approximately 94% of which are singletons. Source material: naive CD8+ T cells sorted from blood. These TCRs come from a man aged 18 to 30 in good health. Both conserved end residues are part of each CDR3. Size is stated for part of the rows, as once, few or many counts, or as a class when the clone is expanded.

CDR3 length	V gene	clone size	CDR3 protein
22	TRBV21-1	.	CASNPGPTSHLASDTTNEKLFF
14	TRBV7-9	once	CASSPRDTPYGYTF
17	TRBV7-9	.	CASRPADMGPLNTEAFF
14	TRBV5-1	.	CASSLRQGDSEAFF
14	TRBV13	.	CASSSGETGYEQYF
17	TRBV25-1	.	CASRYSTGGPFADTQYF
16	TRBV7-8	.	CASSLPYRGSQETQYF
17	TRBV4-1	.	CASSQERLTELTYEQYF
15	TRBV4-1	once	CASSLRIAGIDTQYF
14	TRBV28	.	CASSLGEGPHEQYF
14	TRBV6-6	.	CASSPVVGAGGYTF
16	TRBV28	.	CASSPVAGALDSPLHF
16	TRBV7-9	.	CASSTGGGPWDTEAFF
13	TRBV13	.	CASSYDRGDEQYF
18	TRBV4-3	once	CASSQAPELLPTNEKLFF
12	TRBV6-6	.	CASTPGRTEAFF
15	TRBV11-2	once	CASSLDPGIYNEQFF
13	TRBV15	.	CATSTRTGAGYTF
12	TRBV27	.	CASSPMTGELFF
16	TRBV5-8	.	CASSSFEGLDLGEQFF
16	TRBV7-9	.	CASSPLGLAVQETQYF
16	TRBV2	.	CASSEGLAGDSYEQYF
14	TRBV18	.	CASSPEGSNTEAFF
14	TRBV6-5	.	CASSYAGPPYEQYF
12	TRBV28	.	CASRNRRQPQHF
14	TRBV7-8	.	CASSFGGSGNTIYF
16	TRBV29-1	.	CSATVFGPRDTDTQYF
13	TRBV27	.	CASGPGGGSPLHF